This T cell receptor beta chain was recovered during a study of Ad26.COV2.S vaccination and SARS-CoV-2 variants. Across the study: Intramuscularly, Ad26.COV2.S was given either once or twice, 56 days apart.

Treatment in this sample: some 20 received Ad26.COV2.S at low or high dose, single or two shots; 5 received placebo; per-sample allocation not given. Samples came from day 63 after the first vaccine or placebo injection. The CDR3 has 13 amino acids. Germline-derived CDR1 and CDR2 are SNHLY and FYNNEI. V lost 4 bases and J lost 7; bases outside the gene matches: 5. Generated by immunoSEQ multiplex PCR, the TCRdb table keeps only in-frame clones and is missing some. The data hold about 320,000 clones, with about 86% observed a single time. The chain has TRBV2 and TRBJ1-2, with 8 bases lining up with TRBD1. Sequenced material: peripheral blood, taken in a trial of Ad26.COV2.S vaccine versus placebo. This clonotype originated in a person aged 18 to 59 who received the Ad26.COV2.S COVID-19 vaccine or a placebo. This chain's CDR3 is CASSVQGDRGYTF. CDR3 sequence (DNA): TGTGCCAGCAGTGTACAGGGGGATCGTGGCTACACCTTC.